What follows are 30 T cell receptor beta chains derived from one specimen sequenced in a study of T cells in Graves' hyperthyroidism and ophthalmopathy. TCR beta CDR3 sequences were amplified from RNA transcripts. An initial round of RT-PCR targeting the TCR CDR3 relied on the HTBI primer set. From the multiplex PCR reads, TCRdb called clonotypes with MiXCR, one entry per CDR3 protein. Here the sample spans fewer than 300,000 distinct CDR3 sequences, nearly 15% being singletons. Material: blood. The receptors were sampled from a woman aged 45-59 years with Graves' hyperthyroidism that later progressed to Graves' ophthalmopathy.

At least ten counts were recorded for this clonotype. The chain carries TRBV28 and TRBJ2-3, with unresolved D. V was pared by 3 bases and J by 4 bases, with 8 bases between. The CDR3 totals 13 residues. From germline, CDR1 is MDHEN and CDR2 SYDVKM. The CDR3 DNA is TGTGCCAGCAGTTTCCCAAACCCAGATACGCAGTATTTT. It codes for CASSFPNPDTQYF.

The J gene is TRBJ2-3, the V gene TRBV6-1; unclear D gene. The CDR3 contains 13 residues. The V gene lost 5 bases and the J gene lost 9 bases, with 15 bases spanning the gap. In germline, CDR1 is MNHNS, CDR2 SASEGT. Here the CDR3 reads CASSLDPRQTQYF. In DNA, the CDR3 is TGTGCCAGCAGTTTAGACCCCCGCCAGACGCAGTATTTT.

This clonotype was detected ten times or more. A read error may be the cause here, since a much bigger clone is one base away. The chain recombines TRBV7-8 with TRBJ2-3; D is undetermined. In germline, CDR1 is SGHVS, CDR2 FQNEAQ. CDR3 length: 10 amino acids. CDR3 protein: CASSIDTQYF. The DNA of the CDR3 is TGTGCCAGCAGCATAGATACGCAGTATTTT.

Ten or more counts support this clonotype. The chain joins TRBV27 to TRBJ2-6; D is ambiguous. The germline CDR1 and CDR2 sequences are MNHEY and SMNVEV (reference sequence). The V end was cut by 7 bases, the J end by 0 bases, with 16 bases between. The CDR3 is 17 amino acids. This chain's CDR3 is CASTQPRRSSGANVLTF. CDR3 DNA sequence: TGTGCCAGCACCCAACCTCGACGGTCCTCTGGGGCCAACGTCCTGACTTTC.

This clonotype has ten or more counts. The chain recombines TRBV7-9 with TRBJ1-1; no firm D call. In germline, CDR1 is SEHNR, CDR2 FQNEAQ (reference sequence). The CDR3 sequence is 15 residues long. The ends were cut back, 0 bases at V and 5 bases at J, with 13 bases in the middle. The CDR3 region is CASSLALGVGTEAFF. DNA of the CDR3: TGTGCCAGCAGCTTAGCGCTGGGAGTAGGGACTGAAGCTTTCTTT.

The V and J genes are TRBV14 and TRBJ2-7; D tentatively fits TRBD1 or TRBD2 (5 bases each). The V gene lost 1 base and the J gene lost 5 bases, with 15 bases spanning the gap. The length of the CDR3 is 15 residues. Germline V gene lookup returns CDR1 SGHDN and CDR2 FVKESK. CDR3 amino acids: CASSQVRGRRHEQYF. DNA of the CDR3: TGTGCCAGCAGCCAAGTGAGGGGACGGAGACACGAGCAGTACTTC.

Only one count was recorded for this clonotype. A much bigger clone sits one base away, suggesting this may be a read error. The genes are TRBV12-3 or TRBV12-4 and TRBJ2-3; maybe TRBD2 (6 bases). CDR3 length equals 15 residues. CDR3 sequence: CAGSPAGLGTDTQYF. The CDR3 nucleotides are TGTGCCGGCAGTCCGGCGGGACTGGGCACAGATACGCAGTATTTT.

Only a few counts were recorded for this clonotype. The chain is built from TRBV18 and TRBJ1-1, with a possible D match to TRBD1 (5 bases). The CDR3 contains 13 residues. V lost 1 base and J 5 bases, leaving 8 bases between the germline ends. The germline V gene encodes CDR1 KGHSH and CDR2 LQKENI. The CDR3 spells CASSPLGGTEAFF. The CDR3 coding sequence is TGTGCCAGCTCACCACTGGGGGGGACTGAAGCTTTCTTT.

This clonotype was seen ten or more times. The CDR3 region is CASSFELGTQYF. As DNA, the CDR3 is TGTGCCAGCAGTTTTGAGCTCGGTACGCAGTATTTT. The V and J genes are TRBV28 and TRBJ2-3; no reliable D call. CDR1 is MDHEN and CDR2 is SYDVKM in the germline V gene. The CDR3 has 12 amino acids. The V end was cut by 3 bases, the J end by 8 bases, with 9 bases between. Full variable domain (outside the CDR3, taken from reference TRBV28 and TRBJ2-3): DVKVTQSSRYLVKRTGEKVFLECVQDMDHENMFWYRQDPGLGLRLIYFSYDVKMKEKGDIPEGYSVSREKKERFSLILESASTNQTSMYLCASSFELGTQYFGPGTRLTVL.

This clonotype was observed at least ten times. The V call is TRBV6-1, the J call TRBJ1-2; 7 bases agree with TRBD1. V lost 6 bases, J lost 7 bases, and 5 bases stayed unmatched. Germline assignment: CDR1 MNHNS and CDR2 SASEGT. The CDR3 is 12 residues long. The CDR3 sequence is CASSPDRVGYTF. The DNA for the CDR3 is TGTGCCAGCAGCCCCGACAGGGTTGGCTACACCTTC.

This clonotype appeared a few times. The CDR3 reads CAISVTGAGNEKLFF. The DNA for the CDR3 is TGTGCCATCAGTGTTACAGGGGCGGGTAATGAAAAACTGTTTTTT. The chain is built from TRBV10-3 and TRBJ1-4, with 7 bases matching TRBD1. Germline CDR1 reads ENHRY; CDR2 reads SYGVKD. The CDR3 length is 15 residues. V gave up 4 bases and J gave up 4 bases; unmatched junction bases: 6.

This clonotype came up a few times. The chain has TRBV5-8 and TRBJ2-2, with D unclear. V was cut by 0 bases and J by 13 bases, with 13 bases left in between. The germline gives CDR1 SGHTS, CDR2 YDEGEE. There are 13 residues in the CDR3. This CDR3 is CASSLDSPQRLFF. For the CDR3, the DNA is TGTGCCAGCAGCTTGGACAGTCCCCAAAGGCTGTTTTTT.

This clonotype has a count of ten or more. The CDR3 nucleotides are TGTGCCAGCAGCCAGGAGTCATCAGGGACCCCCACTGAAGCTTTCTTT. Protein product: CASSQESSGTPTEAFF. The V call is TRBV7-9, the J call TRBJ1-1, with a weak D call TRBD1 (5 bases). The CDR3 contains 16 residues. Per the germline V gene, CDR1 is SEHNR and CDR2 is FQNEAQ (reference sequence). V lost 5 bases, J lost 4 bases, and 20 bases lay in between.

The chain combines TRBV3-1 with TRBJ1-1; 9 bases map to TRBD1. CDR1 and CDR2 from the germline V gene are LGHDT and YNNKEL (reference sequence). CDR3 size: 14 residues. After removal of 1 base from V and 7 bases from J, the junction contained 4 bases not matched to a gene. The CDR3 DNA sequence: TGTGCCAGCAGCCAAGGGGGACAGGGTGGTGAAGCTTTCTTT. Amino acids: CASSQGGQGGEAFF.

This clonotype was seen ten or more times. V gene TRBV20-1 combines with J gene TRBJ2-7; D is undetermined. Germline CDR1 and CDR2: DFQATT and SNEGSKA (reference sequence). This CDR3 is 13 amino acids long. V lost 5 bases to trimming and J lost 5 bases, with 16 bases between them. Written as DNA, the CDR3 is TGCAGTGCTCCCCCTTCCTCCCGGAACGAGCAGTACTTC. Encoded protein: CSAPPSSRNEQYF.

This clonotype was counted many times. The rearrangement links TRBV6-2 or TRBV6-3 to TRBJ2-3; 15 bases are shared with TRBD2. Germline CDR1 reads MNHEY; CDR2 reads SVGEGT. The V and J ends lost 4 bases and 4 bases, in that order; junction bases with no gene match: 3. CDR3 length: 16 residues. CDR3: CASSSGLAGGPDTQYF. The CDR3 DNA reads as TGTGCCAGCAGTTCCGGACTAGCGGGAGGGCCAGATACGCAGTATTTT.

This clonotype was recorded many times. This sequence joins TRBV28 and TRBJ1-4; D possibly corresponds to TRBD1 (5 bases). Trimming stripped 2 bases from V and 8 bases from J, with 12 bases between. Germline lookup yields CDR1 MDHEN and CDR2 SYDVKM. The CDR3 has 14 amino acids. CDR3 nucleotide sequence: TGTGCCAGCAGTTTAGGGGCAGCGAGAGAAAAACTGTTTTTT. Encoded protein: CASSLGAAREKLFF.

This clonotype showed up just a few times. The V and J genes are TRBV10-3 and TRBJ2-3; D ambiguous. CDR3 size: 14 residues. Germline V lookup: CDR1 ENHRY, CDR2 SYGVKD. Trimming left V 8 bases short and J 8 bases short, with 20 bases between. CDR3: CAIARKGIVVTQYF. CDR3 DNA sequence: TGTGCCATCGCCCGGAAGGGAATAGTAGTTACGCAGTATTTT.

This clonotype has a count of ten or more. This rearrangement joins TRBV28 to TRBJ2-4; D possibly matches TRBD1 or TRBD2 (6 bases each). V was trimmed by 8 bases and J by 0 bases, leaving 14 bases between them. Germline V gene data show CDR1 as MDHEN and CDR2 as SYDVKM. The length of the CDR3 is 15 residues. CDR3 in DNA: TGTGCCAGCGGGGGGCTTCCATTAGCCAAAAACATTCAGTACTTC. It codes for CASGGLPLAKNIQYF.

This clonotype has a count of ten or more. The rearrangement joins TRBV20-1 to TRBJ2-7, with 10 bases matching TRBD1. V lost 2 bases to trimming and J lost 4 bases; unmatched junction nucleotides: 5. The length of the CDR3 is 14 residues. Per germline, CDR1 DFQATT and CDR2 SNEGSKA (reference sequence). CDR3 coding DNA: TGCAGTGCTAGACTCCCGGGACAGGGGTACGAGCAGTACTTC. As protein: CSARLPGQGYEQYF.

This clonotype was seen ten or more times. The V and J genes are TRBV10-3 and TRBJ2-5, with 7 bases that match TRBD1. V trimming: 0 bases; J trimming: 5 bases; junction bases outside the gene matches: 3. Per germline, CDR1 ENHRY and CDR2 SYGVKD. The CDR3 length is 14 residues. Here the CDR3 reads CAISESGTAETQYF. CDR3 coding DNA: TGTGCCATCAGTGAGTCCGGGACAGCCGAGACCCAGTACTTC.

The chain recombines TRBV24-1 with TRBJ2-3; the match to TRBD2 covers 9 bases. Germline CDR1 and CDR2: KGHDR and SFDVKD. J gave up 0 bases and V 4 bases, and 16 bases lay outside the gene matches. There are 20 residues in the CDR3. CDR3 nucleotide sequence: TGTGCCACCAGTGAATCACTAGCGGGTAACTACCGCCCAAGCACAGATACGCAGTATTTT. It yields the protein CATSESLAGNYRPSTDTQYF.

With respect to this clonotype: This may come from a read error, since a much larger clone is one base off. CDR3 in amino acids: CASSQADTEAFF. CDR3 sequence (DNA): TGTGCCAGCAGCCAAGCGGACACTGAAGCTTTCTTT. The rearrangement joins TRBV3-1 to TRBJ1-1; D is ambiguous. The germline gives CDR1 LGHDT, CDR2 YNNKEL (reference sequence). Trimming removed 1 base at V and 3 bases at J, with 3 bases between. This CDR3 has 12 amino acids.

This clonotype was counted many times. V gene TRBV2 combines with J gene TRBJ2-7, with 8 bases aligning to TRBD1. CDR1 and CDR2 (germline): SNHLY, FYNNEI. The CDR3 consists of 15 residues. The ends lost 6 bases at V and 0 bases at J; junction bases unmatched: 7. CDR3 nucleotides: TGTGCCAGCAGGAGGGGGACAGGCCTCTCCTACGAGCAGTACTTC. Protein product: CASRRGTGLSYEQYF.

This clonotype was found many times. The CDR3 DNA follows: TGCAGTGCTCGCGACTTATCAGGGGCCGCCGGGGGGGAGCAGTTCTTC. This codes for CSARDLSGAAGGEQFF. This chain joins TRBV20-1 and TRBJ2-1; a possible D gene is TRBD2 (7 bases). V lost 5 bases to trimming and J lost 10 bases, with 27 bases between them. The CDR3 consists of 16 residues. Germline V gives CDR1 DFQATT, CDR2 SNEGSKA (reference sequence).

This clonotype was observed many times. The chain couples TRBV11-2 to TRBJ1-5, with unresolved D. This CDR3 contains 15 residues. CDR1 is SGHAT, CDR2 FQNNGV, per germline. Trimming took off 5 bases at V and 3 bases at J, with 14 bases between the two ends. The CDR3 DNA reads TGTGCCAGCAGCCTAGGCCATAGGGACAATCAGCCCCAGCATTTT. Its protein is CASSLGHRDNQPQHF.

This clonotype has ten or more counts. V gene TRBV5-1 combines with J gene TRBJ2-1; no firm D call. Trimming shortened V by 0 bases and J by 0 bases, and 10 bases separated the two germline ends. The CDR3 is 16 residues long. Looked up from germline, CDR1 is SGHRS and CDR2 is YFSETQ. The CDR3 sequence: CASSLDSLSSYNEQFF. The CDR3 nucleotides are TGCGCCAGCAGCTTGGACTCCCTGAGCTCCTACAATGAGCAGTTCTTC.

This clonotype occurred many times. This chain uses TRBV29-1 with TRBJ1-1; 7 bases fit TRBD1. V shed 7 bases and J 1 base; nucleotides not matched to a gene: 6. Looked up from germline, CDR1 is SQVTM and CDR2 is ANQGSEA. CDR3 length: 13 residues. CDR3 in amino acids: CSAQTGTNTEAFF. In DNA, the CDR3 is TGCAGCGCCCAGACAGGGACGAACACTGAAGCTTTCTTT.

This clonotype was recorded at least ten times. The rearrangement links TRBV10-2 to TRBJ1-2, with TRBD1 as a possible D gene (5 bases). The CDR3 runs to 14 residues. CDR1 and CDR2 (germline): WSHSY, SAAADI. V was cut by 4 bases and J by 7 bases, with 16 bases left in between. CDR3 residues: CASSGGVGVGGYTF. In nucleotides, the CDR3 is TGCGCCAGCAGTGGGGGCGTGGGGGTCGGTGGCTACACCTTC.

This clonotype was counted ten times or more. The V and J genes are TRBV10-3 and TRBJ2-1; D not resolved. This CDR3 has 15 residues. Trimming left V 0 bases short and J 2 bases short, with 8 bases between. Germline V gene lookup returns CDR1 ENHRY and CDR2 SYGVKD. CDR3: CAISESEYPYNEQFF. The DNA for the CDR3 is TGTGCCATCAGTGAGTCAGAGTACCCCTACAATGAGCAGTTCTTC.